This T cell receptor (beta chain) is drawn from a study of blood T cells in healthy people across ages. Study in general: Capture via template switching afforded approximately one barcoded beta molecule per two T cells. Study outcomes and limitations: Measured against age, TCR beta diversity per million T cells decreased in a roughly linear manner.

Germline CDR1 reads DFQATT; CDR2 reads SNEGSKA (reference sequence). The CDR3 is made up of 12 amino acids. With V trimmed by 6 bases and J by 6 bases, 7 bases remained unmatched. PCR was performed a second time for roughly 6 to 12 cycles using a sample-barcoded 5' primer and a J-beta primer mix. Via MiXCR, TCRdb re-called the 5' RACE reads, giving one row per CDR3 protein. The sample has about 1.8 million distinct CDR3 sequences, 49% seen once. Notes on this clonotype: Its antigen is unknown.

The V call is TRBV20-1, the J call TRBJ1-2, with 7 bases that match TRBD1. The receptor was derived from a middle-aged woman in good health. Sequencing was performed on blood. CDR3 nucleotide sequence: TGCAGTGCCCCGACAGGGTCGGATGGCTACACCTTC. As protein: CSAPTGSDGYTF.